Only a few counts were recorded for the clone carrying this T cell receptor beta chain. One heparinised draw of blood, averaging approximately 110 mL, came from each donor. Over 95% purity was reached by all sorted populations. Every isolated RNA sample was fully reverse transcribed, so sequencing captured expressed TCRB transcripts. Regulatory, naive and central memory T cell samples averaged about 3.57 million reads. TCRdb's table, derived via immunoSEQ multiplex PCR, lists solely in-frame clones and lacks some. The sample records about 200,000 clones, roughly 11% being singletons. This sample stems from a study of beta chain features in type 1 diabetes. The clonotype was recovered from a man between 18 and 35 years old in good health. Sequenced input: central memory CD4+ T cells from blood.

The CDR3 region is CTTPPTSGRNCSGAQYF. Written as DNA, the CDR3 is TGCACCACCCCGCCGACTAGCGGGAGGAACTGCTCGGGGGCCCAGTACTTC. This chain connects TRBV1 to TRBJ2-5; the table gives TRBD2 as D, unverified against the DNA. TRBV1 is a known pseudogene. The CDR3 is 17 amino acids.